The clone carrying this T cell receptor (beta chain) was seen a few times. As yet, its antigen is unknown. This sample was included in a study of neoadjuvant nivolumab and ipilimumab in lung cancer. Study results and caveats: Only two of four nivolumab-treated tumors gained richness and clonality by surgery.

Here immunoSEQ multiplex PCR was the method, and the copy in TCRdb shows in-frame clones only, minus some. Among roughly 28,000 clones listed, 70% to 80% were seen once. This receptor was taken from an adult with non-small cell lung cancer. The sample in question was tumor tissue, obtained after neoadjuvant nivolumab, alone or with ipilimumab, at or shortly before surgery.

CDR3 residues: CASSLALAGVYNEQFF. The DNA of the CDR3 is TGTGCCAGCAGCTTAGCCCTGGCAGGGGTATACAATGAGCAGTTCTTC. This chain uses TRBV7-9 with TRBJ2-1; D is possibly TRBD1 (6 bases). The CDR3 loop spans 16 amino acids. V was clipped by 0 bases and J by 4 bases, with 13 bases between them. Germline CDR1 SEHNR, CDR2 FQNEAQ (reference sequence). Supplemented by reference TRBV7-9 and TRBJ2-1, the full variable domain reads DTGVSQNPRHKITKRGQNVTFRCDPISEHNRLYWYRQTLGQGPEFLTYFQNEAQLEKSRLLSDRFSAERPKGSFSTLEIQRTEQGDSAMYLCASSLALAGVYNEQFFGPGTRLTVL.